These 4 T cell receptor beta chains originate from one sample sequenced in a study of CD4+ T cells in melanoma. Profiling relied on immunoSEQ multiplex PCR, and the TCRdb table lists in-frame clones only, not all of them. The sample records roughly 120,000 clones, roughly 90% being singletons. Sample: peripheral blood. These receptors originate from a human donor with melanoma.

The chain uses TRBV6-5 and TRBJ1-1, with D uncertain. The germline CDR1 and CDR2 sequences are MNHEY and SVGAGI. V was cut by 2 bases and J by 0 bases, with 13 bases left in between. The CDR3 covers 16 residues. The chain's CDR3 is CASSYRVNLMNTEAFF. CDR3 DNA: TGTGCCAGCAGTTACAGGGTCAACCTCATGAACACTGAAGCTTTCTTT.

This clone occurred once. This chain connects TRBV27 to TRBJ1-6; D is perhaps TRBD1 (6 bases). Germline V gives CDR1 MNHEY, CDR2 SMNVEV (reference sequence). V was clipped by 0 bases and J by 8 bases, with 11 bases between them. The CDR3 is 15 residues long. CDR3 nucleotides: TGTGCCAGCAGTTTATCGAGGGCAGGGGATTCACCCCTCCACTTT. Translation gives CASSLSRAGDSPLHF.

V usage is TRBV27 and J usage is TRBJ1-4; D is perhaps TRBD1 (6 bases). Germline loops: CDR1 MNHEY, CDR2 SMNVEV (reference sequence). CDR3 length: 16 residues. V was pared by 7 bases and J by 10 bases, with 25 bases between. CDR3 sequence reads: CASTKGGTSITSKLFF. The CDR3 DNA reads as TGTGCCAGCACCAAGGGGGGTACCTCCATCACCTCAAAACTGTTTTTT. Combining the CDR3 with reference TRBV27 and TRBJ1-4 gives the whole variable domain EAQVTQNPRYLITVTGKKLTVTCSQNMNHEYMSWYRQDPGLGLRQIYYSMNVEVTDKGDVPEGYKVSRKEKRNFPLILESPSPNQTSLYFCASTKGGTSITSKLFFGSGTQLSVL.

This chain connects TRBV11-3 to TRBJ2-7; D is uncertain. CDR1 SGHNT and CDR2 YENEEA come from the germline V gene. The CDR3 loop spans 13 amino acids. V was trimmed by 5 bases and J by 3 bases, leaving 11 bases between them. The CDR3 loop is CASSRDTDYEQYF. The DNA for the CDR3 is TGTGCCAGCAGCCGAGACACGGACTACGAGCAGTACTTC. The full variable domain, rest sourced from reference TRBV11-3 and TRBJ2-7, is EAGVVQSPRYKIIEKKQPVAFWCNPISGHNTLYWYLQNLGQGPELLIRYENEEAVDDSQLPKDRFSAERLKGVDSTLKIQPAELGDSAVYLCASSRDTDYEQYFGPGTRLTVT.